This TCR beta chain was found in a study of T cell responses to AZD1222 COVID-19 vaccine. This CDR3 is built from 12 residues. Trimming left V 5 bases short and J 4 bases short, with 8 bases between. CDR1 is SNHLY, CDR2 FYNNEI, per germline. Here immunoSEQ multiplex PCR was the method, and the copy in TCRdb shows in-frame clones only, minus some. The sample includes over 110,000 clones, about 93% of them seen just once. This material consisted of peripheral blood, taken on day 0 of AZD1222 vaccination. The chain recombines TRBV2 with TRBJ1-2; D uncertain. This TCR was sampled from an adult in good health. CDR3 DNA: TGTGCCAGCAGTCGATCCGGCTATGGCTACACCTTC. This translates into CASSRSGYGYTF.